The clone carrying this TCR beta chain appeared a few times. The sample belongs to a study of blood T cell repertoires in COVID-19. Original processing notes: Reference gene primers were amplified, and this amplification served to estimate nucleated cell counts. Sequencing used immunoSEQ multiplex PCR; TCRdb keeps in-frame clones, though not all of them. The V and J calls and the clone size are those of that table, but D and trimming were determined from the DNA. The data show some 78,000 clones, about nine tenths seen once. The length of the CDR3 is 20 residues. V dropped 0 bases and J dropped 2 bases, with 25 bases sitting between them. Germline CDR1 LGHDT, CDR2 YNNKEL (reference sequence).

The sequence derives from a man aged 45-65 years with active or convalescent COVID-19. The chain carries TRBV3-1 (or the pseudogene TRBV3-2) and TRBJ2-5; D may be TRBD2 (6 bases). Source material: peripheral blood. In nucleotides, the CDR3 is TGTGCCAGCAGCCAAGAAATCACCGGGACTTGGACGAGTCTACAAGAGACCCAGTACTTC. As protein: CASSQEITGTWTSLQETQYF.